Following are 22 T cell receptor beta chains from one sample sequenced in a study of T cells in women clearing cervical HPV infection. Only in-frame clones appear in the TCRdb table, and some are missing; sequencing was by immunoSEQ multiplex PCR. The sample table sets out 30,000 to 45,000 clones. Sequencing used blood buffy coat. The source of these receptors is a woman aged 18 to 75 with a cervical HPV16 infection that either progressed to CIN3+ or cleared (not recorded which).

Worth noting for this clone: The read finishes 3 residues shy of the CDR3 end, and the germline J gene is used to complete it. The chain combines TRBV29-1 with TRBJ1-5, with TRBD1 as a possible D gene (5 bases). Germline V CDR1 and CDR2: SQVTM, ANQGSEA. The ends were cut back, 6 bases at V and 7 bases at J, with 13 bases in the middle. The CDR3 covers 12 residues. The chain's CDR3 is CSVGGMGQPQHF. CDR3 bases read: TGCAGCGTGGGGGGGATGGGCCAGCCC.

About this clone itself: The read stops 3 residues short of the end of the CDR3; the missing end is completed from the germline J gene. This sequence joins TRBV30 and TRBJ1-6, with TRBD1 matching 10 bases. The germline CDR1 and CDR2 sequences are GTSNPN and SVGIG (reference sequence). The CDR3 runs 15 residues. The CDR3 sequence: CAWSFGGTGVKPLHF. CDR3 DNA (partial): TGTGCCTGGAGCTTTGGGGGGACAGGGGTGAAGCCC. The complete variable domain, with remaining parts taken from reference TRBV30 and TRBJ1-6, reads SQTIHQWPATLVQPVGSPLSLECTVEGTSNPNLYWYRQAAGRGLQLLFYSVGIGQISSEVPQNLSASRPQDRQFILSSKKLLLSDSGFYLCAWSFGGTGVKPLHFGNGTRLTVT.

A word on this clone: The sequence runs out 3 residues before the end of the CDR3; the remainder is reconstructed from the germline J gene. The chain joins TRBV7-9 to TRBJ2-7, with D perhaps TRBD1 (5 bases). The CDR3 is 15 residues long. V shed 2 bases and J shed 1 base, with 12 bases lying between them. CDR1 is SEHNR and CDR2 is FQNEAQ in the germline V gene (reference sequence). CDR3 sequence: CASSLWAGSSYEQYF. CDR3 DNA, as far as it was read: TGTGCCAGCAGCTTATGGGCAGGGTCTTCCTACGAG.

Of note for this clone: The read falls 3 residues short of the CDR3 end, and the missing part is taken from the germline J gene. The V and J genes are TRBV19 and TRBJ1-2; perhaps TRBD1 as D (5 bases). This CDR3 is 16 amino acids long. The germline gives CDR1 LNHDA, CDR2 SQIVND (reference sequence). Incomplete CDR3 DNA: TGTGCCAGTAGAAAATTTGGGGGGGTCTCCTACAATGAC. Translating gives CASRKFGGVSYND. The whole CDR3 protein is CASRKFGGVSYNDYTF.

The CDR3: CSVYDRGSVAEAFF. The covered CDR3 bases are TGCAGCGTTTACGACAGGGGGAGCGTCGCTGAA. The chain carries TRBV29-1 and TRBJ1-1, with TRBD1 matching 9 bases. The read is 3 residues too short to cover the CDR3 end, so that end is filled in from the germline J gene. The CDR3 consists of 14 residues. Trimming at V came to 5 bases and at J to 6 bases, leaving 10 bases not matched to a gene. CDR1 and CDR2 from the germline V gene are SQVTM and ANQGSEA.

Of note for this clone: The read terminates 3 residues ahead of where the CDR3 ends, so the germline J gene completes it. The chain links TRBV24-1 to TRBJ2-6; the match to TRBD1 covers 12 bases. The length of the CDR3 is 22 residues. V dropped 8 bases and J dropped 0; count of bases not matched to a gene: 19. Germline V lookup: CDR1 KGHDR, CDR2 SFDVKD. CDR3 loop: CATKIPSGTGGPLSSGANVLTF. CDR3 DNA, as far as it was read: TGTGCCACCAAGATTCCCTCCGGGACAGGGGGCCCCCTAAGCTCTGGGGCCAACGTC.

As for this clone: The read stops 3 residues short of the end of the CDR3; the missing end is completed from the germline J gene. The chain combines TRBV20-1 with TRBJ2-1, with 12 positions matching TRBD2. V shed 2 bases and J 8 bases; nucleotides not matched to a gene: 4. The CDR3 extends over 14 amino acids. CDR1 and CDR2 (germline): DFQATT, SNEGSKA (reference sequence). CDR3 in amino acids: CSARHPSGRDEQFF. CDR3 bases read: TGCAGTGCTAGACATCCTAGCGGGAGGGATGAG.

CDR3 DNA (partial): TGTGCCAGCATTAGAGGGTATGGCACTGAA. This translates into CASIRGYGTE. The whole CDR3 region reads CASIRGYGTEAFF. The rearrangement links TRBV7-9 to TRBJ1-1; D unclear. The CDR3 goes on 3 residues after the read ends, and that part is filled in from the germline J gene. This CDR3 has 13 residues. The germline V gene encodes CDR1 SEHNR and CDR2 FQNEAQ (reference sequence). Deletions cut 7 bases from V and 4 bases from J, with 13 bases between.

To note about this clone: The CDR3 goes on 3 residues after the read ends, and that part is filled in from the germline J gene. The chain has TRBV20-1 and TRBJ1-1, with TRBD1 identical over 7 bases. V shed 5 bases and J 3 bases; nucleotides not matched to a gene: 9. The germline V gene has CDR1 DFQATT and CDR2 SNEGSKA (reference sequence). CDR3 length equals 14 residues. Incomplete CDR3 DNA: TGCAGTGCTTCCCGGCTCGGACAGGACACTGAA. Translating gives CSASRLGQDTE. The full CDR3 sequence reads CSASRLGQDTEAFF.

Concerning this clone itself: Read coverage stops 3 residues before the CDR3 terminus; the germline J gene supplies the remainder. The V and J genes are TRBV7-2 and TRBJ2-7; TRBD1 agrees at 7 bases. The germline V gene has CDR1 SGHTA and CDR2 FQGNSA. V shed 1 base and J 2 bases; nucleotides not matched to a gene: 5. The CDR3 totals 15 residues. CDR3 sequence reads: CASSLGSTGTYEQYF. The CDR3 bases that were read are TGTGCCAGCAGCTTAGGCTCGACAGGGACCTACGAG.

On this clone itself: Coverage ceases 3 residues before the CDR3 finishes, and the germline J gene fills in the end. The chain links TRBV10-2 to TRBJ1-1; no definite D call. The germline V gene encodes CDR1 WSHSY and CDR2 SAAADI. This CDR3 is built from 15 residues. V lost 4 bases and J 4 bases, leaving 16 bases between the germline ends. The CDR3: CASSALLGDITEAFF. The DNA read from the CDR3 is TGCGCCAGCAGTGCCCTACTCGGGGATATCACTGAA.

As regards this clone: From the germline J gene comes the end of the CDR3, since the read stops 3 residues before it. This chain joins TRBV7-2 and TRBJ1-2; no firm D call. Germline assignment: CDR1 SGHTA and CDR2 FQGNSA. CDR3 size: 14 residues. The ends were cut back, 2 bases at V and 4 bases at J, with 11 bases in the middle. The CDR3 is CASSLSGIPYGYTF. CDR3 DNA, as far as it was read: TGTGCCAGCAGCTTAAGCGGCATTCCCTATGGC. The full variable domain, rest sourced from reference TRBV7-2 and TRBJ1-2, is GAGVSQSPSNKVTEKGKDVELRCDPISGHTALYWYRQSLGQGLEFLIYFQGNSAPDKSGLPSDRFSAERTGGSVSTLTIQRTQQEDSAVYLCASSLSGIPYGYTFGSGTRLTVV.

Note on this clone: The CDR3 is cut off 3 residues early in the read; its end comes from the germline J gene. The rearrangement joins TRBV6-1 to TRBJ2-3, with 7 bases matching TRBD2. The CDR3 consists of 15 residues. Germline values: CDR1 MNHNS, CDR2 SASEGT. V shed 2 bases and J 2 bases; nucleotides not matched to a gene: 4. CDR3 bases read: TGTGCCAGCAGTGAATCCAGCGGGGCCACAGATACG. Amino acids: CASSESSGATDT. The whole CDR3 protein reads CASSESSGATDTQYF.

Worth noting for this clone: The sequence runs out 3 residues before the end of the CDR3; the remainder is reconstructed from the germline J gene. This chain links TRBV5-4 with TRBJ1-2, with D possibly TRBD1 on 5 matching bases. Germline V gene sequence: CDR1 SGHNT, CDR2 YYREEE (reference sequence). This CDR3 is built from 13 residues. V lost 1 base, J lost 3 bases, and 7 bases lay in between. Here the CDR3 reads CASSLRRDYGYTF. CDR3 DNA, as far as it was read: TGTGCCAGCAGCTTGCGCAGGGACTATGGC. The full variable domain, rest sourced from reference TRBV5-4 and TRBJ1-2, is ETGVTQSPTHLIKTRGQQVTLRCSSQSGHNTVSWYQQALGQGPQFIFQYYREEENGRGNFPPRFSGLQFPNYSSELNVNALELDDSALYLCASSLRRDYGYTFGSGTRLTVV.

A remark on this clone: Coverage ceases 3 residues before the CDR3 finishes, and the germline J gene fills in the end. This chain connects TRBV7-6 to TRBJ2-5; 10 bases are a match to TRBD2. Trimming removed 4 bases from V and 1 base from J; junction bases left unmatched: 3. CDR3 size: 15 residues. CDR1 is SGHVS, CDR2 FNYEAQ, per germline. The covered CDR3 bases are TGTGCCAGCAGCTACGGACTAGCGGTCCAAGAGACC. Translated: CASSYGLAVQET. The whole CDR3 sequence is CASSYGLAVQETQYF.

Partial CDR3 DNA: TGTGCCAGCAGCCCCGACAGGGCA. It specifies CASSPDRA. In full, the CDR3 reads CASSPDRAAFF. This chain links TRBV7-2 with TRBJ1-1; 7 nucleotides agree with TRBD1. The sequenced fragment ends 3 residues before the CDR3 boundary, so the rest is inferred from the germline J gene. Germline V gene lookup returns CDR1 SGHTA and CDR2 FQGNSA. This CDR3 spans 11 amino acids.

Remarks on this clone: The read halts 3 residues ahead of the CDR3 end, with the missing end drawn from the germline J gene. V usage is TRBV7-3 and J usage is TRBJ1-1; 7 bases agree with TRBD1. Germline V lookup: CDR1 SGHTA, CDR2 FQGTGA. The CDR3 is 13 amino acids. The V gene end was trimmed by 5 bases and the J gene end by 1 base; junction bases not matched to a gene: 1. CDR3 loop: CASSRQGNTEAFF. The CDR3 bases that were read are TGTGCCAGCAGCAGACAGGGGAACACTGAA.

The CDR3 reads CASSADRDTYNEQFF. Incomplete CDR3 DNA: TGTGCCAGCAGTGCGGACAGGGATACCTACAATGAG. The chain recombines TRBV2 with TRBJ2-1; 8 nucleotides align to TRBD1. The read ends 3 residues early relative to the CDR3; the germline J gene fills the gap. This CDR3 is 15 amino acids long. Unmatched junction bases numbered 4, after V lost 4 bases and J lost 2 bases. Looked up from germline, CDR1 is SNHLY and CDR2 is FYNNEI.

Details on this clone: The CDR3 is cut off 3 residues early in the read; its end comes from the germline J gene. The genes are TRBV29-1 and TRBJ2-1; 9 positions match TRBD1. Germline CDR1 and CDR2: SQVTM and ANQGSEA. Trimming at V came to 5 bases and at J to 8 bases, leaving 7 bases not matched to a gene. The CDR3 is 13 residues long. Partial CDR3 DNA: TGCAGCGTTCCGGACAGGGGTATCTATGAG. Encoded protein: CSVPDRGIYE. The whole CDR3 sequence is CSVPDRGIYEQFF.

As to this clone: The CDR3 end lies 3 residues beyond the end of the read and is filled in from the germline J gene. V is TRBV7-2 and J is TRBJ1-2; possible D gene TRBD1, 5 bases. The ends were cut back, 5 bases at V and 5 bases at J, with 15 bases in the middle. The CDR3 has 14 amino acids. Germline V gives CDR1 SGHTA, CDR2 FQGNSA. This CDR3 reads CASSPRMGGYGYTF. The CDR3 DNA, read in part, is TGTGCCAGCAGCCCTAGGATGGGGGGATATGGC.

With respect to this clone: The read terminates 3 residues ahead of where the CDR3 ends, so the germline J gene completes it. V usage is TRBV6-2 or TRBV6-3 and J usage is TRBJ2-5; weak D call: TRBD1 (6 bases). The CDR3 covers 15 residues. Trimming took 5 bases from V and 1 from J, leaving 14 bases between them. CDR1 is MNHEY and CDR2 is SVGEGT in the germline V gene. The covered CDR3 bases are TGTGCCAGCAGTCGTCTGGACAGATCCCAAGAGACC. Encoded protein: CASSRLDRSQET. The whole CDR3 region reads CASSRLDRSQETQYF.

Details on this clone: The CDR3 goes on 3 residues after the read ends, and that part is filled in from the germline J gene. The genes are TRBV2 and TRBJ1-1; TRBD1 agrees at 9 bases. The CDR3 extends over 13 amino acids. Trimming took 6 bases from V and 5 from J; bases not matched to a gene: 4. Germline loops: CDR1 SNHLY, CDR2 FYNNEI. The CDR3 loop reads CASRTGQGTEAFF. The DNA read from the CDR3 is TGTGCCAGCAGAACAGGACAGGGGACTGAA.